A selection of T cell receptor beta chains follows, all from one sample in a study of lymphopenia after photon versus proton radiotherapy. The assay was immunoSEQ multiplex PCR, and TCRdb's table has in-frame clones only and misses some. The sample consists of approximately 50,000 clones, around 83% of them appearing once. The sequenced sample was peripheral blood, obtained from a patient treated with photon-based radiotherapy. The receptors originated from a man between 50 and 59 years old with gastric cancer. Each CDR3 is given with its conserved first and last residue. The D gene is left open where the match is weak. Size is stated for part of the rows, as once, few or many counts, or as a class when the clone is expanded.

size: .
V: TRBV5-4
D: TRBD1
J: TRBJ2-5
CDR3: CASSLRQGETQYF
DNA: TGTGCCAGCAGCCTCCGACAGGGGGAGACCCAGTACTTC

size: .
V: TRBV5-1
D: .
J: TRBJ2-7
CDR3: CASSQGPEGYEQYF
DNA: TGCGCCAGCAGCCAAGGTCCCGAGGGATACGAGCAGTACTTC

size: .
V: TRBV9
D: .
J: TRBJ1-4
CDR3: CASSPSGSFGEKLFF
DNA: TGTGCCAGCAGCCCCTCGGGCAGCTTTGGGGAAAAACTGTTTTTT

size: few
V: TRBV15
D: TRBD1
J: TRBJ1-4
CDR3: CATSGDRASSEKLFF
DNA: TGTGCCACCAGCGGCGACAGGGCCTCTAGTGAAAAACTGTTTTTT

size: .
V: TRBV29-1
D: .
J: TRBJ1-4
CDR3: CSALHREKLFF
DNA: TGCAGCGCTCTACACCGGGAAAAACTGTTTTTT

size: .
V: TRBV4-1
D: TRBD2
J: TRBJ2-7
CDR3: CASSQGLAHEQYF
DNA: TGCGCCAGCAGCCAAGGACTAGCACACGAGCAGTACTTC

size: .
V: TRBV19
D: TRBD1
J: TRBJ2-7
CDR3: CASSPTGPYEQYF
DNA: TGTGCCAGTAGTCCGACAGGGCCGTACGAGCAGTACTTC

size: .
V: TRBV21-1
D: .
J: TRBJ1-3
CDR3: CASSKNSTDSGNTIYF
DNA: TGTGCCAGCAGCAAAAATTCCACAGACTCTGGAAACACCATATATTTT

size: .
V: TRBV10-3
D: .
J: TRBJ2-7
CDR3: CAISAKLSYEQYF
DNA: TGTGCCATCAGTGCAAAGCTCTCCTACGAGCAGTACTTC

size: .
V: TRBV15
D: TRBD1
J: TRBJ2-7
CDR3: CATSSLSGTGVIHEQYF
DNA: TGTGCCACCAGCAGCCTTTCCGGGACAGGGGTTATACACGAGCAGTACTTC

size: .
V: TRBV5-4
D: .
J: TRBJ1-1
CDR3: CASSLGTAPAAFF
DNA: TGTGCCAGCAGCTTGGGGACAGCTCCTGCCGCTTTCTTT

size: .
V: TRBV6-1
D: TRBD2
J: TRBJ2-3
CDR3: CASSDPGTSGGDTQYF
DNA: TGTGCCAGCAGTGACCCCGGGACTAGCGGAGGGGATACGCAGTATTTT

size: .
V: TRBV6-5
D: .
J: TRBJ1-1
CDR3: CASSYRAGVRTEAFF
DNA: TGTGCCAGCAGTTATCGCGCAGGGGTGCGGACTGAAGCTTTCTTT

size: .
V: TRBV28
D: .
J: TRBJ2-7
CDR3: CASRAGSSYEQYF
DNA: TGTGCCAGCAGGGCCGGGAGCTCCTACGAGCAGTACTTC

size: .
V: TRBV5-4
D: .
J: TRBJ2-1
CDR3: CASSLGVEYNEQFF
DNA: TGTGCCAGCAGCTTGGGGGTTGAATACAATGAGCAGTTCTTC

size: .
V: TRBV25-1
D: .
J: TRBJ1-1
CDR3: CASSDSPPGNAFF
DNA: TGTGCCAGCAGTGATAGCCCCCCGGGGAATGCTTTCTTT

size: .
V: TRBV5-4
D: TRBD1
J: TRBJ1-2
CDR3: CASSFPGTGGANGYTF
DNA: TGTGCCAGCAGCTTTCCCGGGACAGGGGGCGCAAATGGCTACACCTTC

size: .
V: TRBV19
D: TRBD1
J: TRBJ1-5
CDR3: CASSPGTGGFSNQPQHF
DNA: TGTGCCAGTAGCCCCGGGACAGGGGGCTTTAGCAATCAGCCCCAGCATTTT

size: .
V: TRBV7-6
D: TRBD2
J: TRBJ2-3
CDR3: CASSLRTSGSRGGTDTQYF
DNA: TGTGCCAGCAGCTTACGGACTAGCGGGAGTAGGGGGGGCACAGATACGCAGTATTTT

size: .
V: TRBV4-2
D: TRBD2
J: TRBJ2-5
CDR3: CASSQVLAGGPETQYF
DNA: TGTGCCAGCAGCCAGGTACTAGCGGGAGGGCCAGAGACCCAGTACTTC

size: once
V: TRBV7-9
D: TRBD1
J: TRBJ1-6
CDR3: CASRSWDSSYNSPLHF
DNA: TGTGCCAGCAGATCTTGGGACAGCTCCTATAATTCACCCCTCCACTTT

size: .
V: TRBV11-2
D: TRBD2
J: TRBJ2-3
CDR3: CASSLTGGKADTQYF
DNA: TGTGCCAGCAGCTTAACGGGAGGGAAAGCAGATACGCAGTATTTT

size: .
V: TRBV11-2
D: .
J: TRBJ2-7
CDR3: CASSLEAAGSYEQYF
DNA: TGTGCCAGCAGCTTAGAGGCGGCGGGATCCTACGAGCAGTACTTC

size: few
V: TRBV19
D: TRBD2
J: TRBJ2-1
CDR3: CASTFSGSPYNEQFF
DNA: TGTGCCAGTACTTTCAGCGGGAGCCCCTACAATGAGCAGTTCTTC

size: .
V: TRBV18
D: TRBD1
J: TRBJ2-5
CDR3: CASSPLQGARKKETQYF
DNA: TGTGCCAGCTCACCACTACAGGGGGCTAGAAAAAAGGAGACCCAGTACTTC

size: .
V: TRBV7-9
D: .
J: TRBJ1-1
CDR3: CASSLLESPHTEAFF
DNA: TGTGCCAGCAGCTTACTTGAGTCCCCGCACACTGAAGCTTTCTTT

size: .
V: TRBV6-1
D: TRBD2
J: TRBJ2-6
CDR3: CASTAGRANVLTF
DNA: TGTGCCAGCACAGCGGGACGGGCCAACGTCCTGACTTTC